This entry features one T cell receptor beta chain sequence. The data were taken from a study of technical replicates of blood from four donors. V was clipped by 0 bases and J by 1 base, with 11 bases between them. There are 16 residues in the CDR3. Germline CDR1 SGHNT, CDR2 YYREEE (reference sequence). The method was immunoSEQ multiplex PCR; TCRdb's version includes in-frame clones alone and lacks a portion of them. The repertoire holds around 100,000 clones, over 95% seen once, with 0.21% in the top ten. Sequencing was done on a sample of T cells isolated from PBMCs. The sequence came from a human donor in good health. The chain joins TRBV5-4 to TRBJ2-1; D uncertain. In DNA, the CDR3 is TGTGCCAGCAGCTTGGGGTCCTCTAGTTCCTACAATGAGCAGTTCTTC. It yields the protein CASSLGSSSSYNEQFF. The complete variable domain, with remaining parts taken from reference TRBV5-4 and TRBJ2-1, reads ETGVTQSPTHLIKTRGQQVTLRCSSQSGHNTVSWYQQALGQGPQFIFQYYREEENGRGNFPPRFSGLQFPNYSSELNVNALELDDSALYLCASSLGSSSSYNEQFFGPGTRLTVL.